This record concerns one T cell receptor beta chain sequence. Its antigen target is currently unknown. Nothing much larger sits one base from this clone, and base qualities are not available. The entry originates in a study of T cell clonotyping in hematopoietic cell transplantation (dated by TCRdb to the early 2020s). As for the study more broadly: Pretransplant samples from recipients were collected after cytoreduction. In the study, 135 blood samples were gathered from a few dozen consecutive transplant recipients and their related donors. Recruitment of patients was conducted between late 2015 and January 2017, and follow-up was continued until late 2020 or death.

Here is what the overall study found, with its caveats: The sample size was limited, and because cells were not sorted, the contributions of CD4 and CD8 repertoires could not be separated. After transplant, TCR diversity in recipients dropped, and pathologically expanded clonotypes climbed progressively between day 30 and day 180. Broader posttransplant TCR repertoire diversity was predicted by donor and pretransplant recipient Inverse Simpson Index values. Only a small fraction of recipient repertoires overlapped donor repertoires, with over 95% appearing de novo at the given depth.

The time point tag for this specimen amounts to: recipient sample about 28 days before transplant, after cytoreduction. Blood from recipients was drawn roughly 28 days before transplant, then again at days 30, 100 and 180 after transplant. Using Nuclei Lysis Solution, genomic DNA was extracted from unfractionated peripheral blood mononuclear cells that were either fresh or cryopreserved. The immunoSEQ assay, a bias-controlled multiplex PCR with V- and J-specific primers, was used to amplify TCR beta CDR3 regions from genomic DNA. A second PCR step added a proprietary barcode and Illumina adapter sequences to the CDR3 amplicons. An Illumina MiSeq instrument was used to sequence the CDR3 libraries. The source study handled its data this way. Export and quality control were done with immunoSEQ Analyzer 3.0, while downstream analyses used R Bioconductor and Immunarch. Only productive rearrangements in the normalized downsampled data set were used to calculate repertoire metrics. Clonotypes larger than 5 templates in the normalized cohort were defined as pathologically expanded. The Inverse Simpson Index served as the measure of repertoire diversity. CMV-specificity analyses were carried out on the non-normalized data set to capture all clonotypes. TCRdb mirrors the immuneACCESS table, restricted to in-frame sequences. Some clones are absent from its copies; in checked studies, under half trace to an unresolved V gene, and the reason for the others is unknown. Clone size and V and J calls were adopted from that table, with D and trimming inferred from the DNA. The sample records around 28,000 clones, approximately 94% of which are singletons. The top ten clones comprise around 2.1% of the sample.

Sequencing used peripheral blood mononuclear cells, obtained before stem cell transplant. The sequence came from a man aged 50 or older with acute myeloid leukemia. Some clones in this sample may be carry-over from other donors' samples.

DNA sequence: TGTGCCAGCATCCTACAGGGTGGGACCGGGGAGCTGTTTTTT. It specifies CASILQGGTGELFF. Here the chain combines TRBV6-1 and TRBJ2-2, with TRBD1 perhaps the D gene, on 6 matching bases. Per the germline V gene, MNHNS is the CDR1 and SASEGT is the CDR2. Including cysteine and phenylalanine, the CDR3 has 14 amino acids. Kept here is only the CDR3 DNA, which spans 42 bases and is read in frame from base 1. V was cut back by 7 bases and J by 5 bases, leaving a gap of 14 bases between them.